The clone carrying this T cell receptor beta chain was seen repeatedly, ten times or more. The data were taken from a study of metastatic and nonmetastatic thyroid tumors. Each patient came to thyroid surgery without any prior treatment (of any kind). Through MiXCR, TCRdb re-clonotyped the PCR reads. Here the sample spans about 93,000 clones, about an eighth being singletons. Sequenced material: blood. This clonotype was obtained from a female donor with papillary thyroid cancer or a benign thyroid nodule (not recorded which). Some clones in this sample may be carry-over from other donors' samples.

The CDR3 bases are TGCGCCAGCAGCCGCAGAGGGGTCACCTACGAGCAGTACTTC. Its translation is CASSRRGVTYEQYF. This chain joins TRBV5-1 and TRBJ2-7; the D gene could be TRBD1 or TRBD2 (5 bases each). The CDR3 is 14 amino acids. From germline, CDR1 is SGHRS and CDR2 YFSETQ. The V gene lost 4 bases and the J gene lost 2 bases, with 13 bases spanning the gap.